The 9 T cell receptor beta chains presented below share a single source sample, sequenced in a study of shared clonotypes between healthy human individuals. TCRdb's copy holds only in-frame clones and misses some; the assay was immunoSEQ multiplex PCR. Altogether just over 2,000,000 clones are present, about 94% being singletons, with the ten largest covering 0.9% to 1.4%. Cells designated naive CD8 were CD45RO-negative and were positively selected for CCR7, with terminally differentiated effector memory CD45RA+ cells excluded. Sequencing input: naive CD8+ T cells sorted from blood. These receptors all come from a man in his late teens or twenties in good health.

V is TRBV6-4 and J is TRBJ2-3; D ambiguous. Per the germline V gene, CDR1 is MRHNA and CDR2 is SNTAGT. There are 12 residues in the CDR3. V was cut by 2 bases and J by 6 bases, with 6 bases left in between. CDR3 sequence: CASSDATDTQYF. The CDR3 region has the DNA TGTGCCAGCAGTGACGCCACTGATACGCAGTATTTT.

The chain joins TRBV4-3 to TRBJ2-1; D gene unclear. The CDR3 covers 13 residues. Germline V gives CDR1 LGHNA, CDR2 YSLEER. V was cut by 0 bases and J by 4 bases, with 4 bases left in between. The DNA for the CDR3 is TGCGCCAGCAGCCAAGATAAATACAATGAGCAGTTCTTC. Protein product: CASSQDKYNEQFF.

The genes are TRBV30 and TRBJ2-7; D perhaps matches TRBD1 (6 bases). CDR3 size: 12 residues. Trimming left V 5 bases short and J 3 bases short, with 11 bases between. Germline V CDR1 and CDR2: GTSNPN, SVGIG (reference sequence). The CDR3 spells CAWGKDSYEQYF. Here the CDR3 DNA reads TGTGCCTGGGGAAAGGACAGCTACGAGCAGTACTTC.

CDR3 nucleotides: TGTGCCACCGCATTTGGAGGTGTCGCTGGGTTACAGGATGAAAAACTGTTTTTT. It is translated as CATAFGGVAGLQDEKLFF. This chain joins TRBV15 and TRBJ1-4; D is possibly TRBD1 (5 bases). The V end was cut by 8 bases, the J end by 6 bases, with 28 bases between. Germline loops: CDR1 LNHNV, CDR2 YYDKDF (reference sequence). This CDR3 has 18 amino acids.

DNA of the CDR3: TGTGCCAGCAGCTTAAGCGGAACCTATGGCTACACCTTC. It yields the protein CASSLSGTYGYTF. The rearrangement uses TRBV7-9 and TRBJ1-2; D is undetermined. V was clipped by 2 bases and J by 4 bases, with 8 bases between them. CDR3 length: 13 amino acids. CDR1 and CDR2 from the germline V gene are SEHNR and FQNEAQ (reference sequence).

Regarding this clone: Other DNA sequences in this specimen translate into the identical CDR3. This sequence joins TRBV7-9 and TRBJ2-7, with D possibly being TRBD1 (6 bases). Trimming took off 5 bases at V and 6 bases at J, with 8 bases between the two ends. From germline, CDR1 is SEHNR and CDR2 FQNEAQ (reference sequence). The CDR3 totals 11 residues. CDR3 coding DNA: TGTGCCAGCAGCCCAGGGGTCGAGCAGTACTTC. This gives the protein CASSPGVEQYF.

The chain is built from TRBV7-2 and TRBJ2-1; 7 bases map to TRBD1. Per germline, CDR1 SGHTA and CDR2 FQGNSA. V lost 1 base, J lost 4 bases, and 10 bases stayed unmatched. The CDR3 is 17 residues long. The DNA of the CDR3 is TGTGCCAGCAGCTTAGATCCAGGGGGAAGGAAATACAATGAGCAGTTCTTC. Protein product: CASSLDPGGRKYNEQFF. The complete variable domain, with remaining parts taken from reference TRBV7-2 and TRBJ2-1, reads GAGVSQSPSNKVTEKGKDVELRCDPISGHTALYWYRQSLGQGLEFLIYFQGNSAPDKSGLPSDRFSAERTGGSVSTLTIQRTQQEDSAVYLCASSLDPGGRKYNEQFFGPGTRLTVL.

A note on this clone: This same CDR3 is encoded by further DNA sequences in the sample. The chain carries TRBV28 and TRBJ2-3, with D possibly being TRBD1 (6 bases). Germline CDR1 is MDHEN and CDR2 is SYDVKM. Deletions cut 2 bases from V and 6 bases from J, with 6 bases between. CDR3 size: 12 residues. The CDR3 loop is CASSLRGDTQYF. Here the CDR3 DNA reads TGTGCCAGCAGTTTAAGGGGGGATACGCAGTATTTT.

In this sample, this clone turned up once. V and J are TRBV4-1 and TRBJ1-4; a weak D match, TRBD1 (5 bases). The germline CDR1 and CDR2 sequences are MGHRA and YSYEKL. V was shortened by 3 bases and J by 11 bases, with 16 bases between the two germline ends. The CDR3 covers 14 residues. The CDR3 loop reads CASSHPGTDTKLFF. The DNA for the CDR3 is TGCGCCAGCAGCCACCCGGGGACTGATACGAAACTGTTTTTT.